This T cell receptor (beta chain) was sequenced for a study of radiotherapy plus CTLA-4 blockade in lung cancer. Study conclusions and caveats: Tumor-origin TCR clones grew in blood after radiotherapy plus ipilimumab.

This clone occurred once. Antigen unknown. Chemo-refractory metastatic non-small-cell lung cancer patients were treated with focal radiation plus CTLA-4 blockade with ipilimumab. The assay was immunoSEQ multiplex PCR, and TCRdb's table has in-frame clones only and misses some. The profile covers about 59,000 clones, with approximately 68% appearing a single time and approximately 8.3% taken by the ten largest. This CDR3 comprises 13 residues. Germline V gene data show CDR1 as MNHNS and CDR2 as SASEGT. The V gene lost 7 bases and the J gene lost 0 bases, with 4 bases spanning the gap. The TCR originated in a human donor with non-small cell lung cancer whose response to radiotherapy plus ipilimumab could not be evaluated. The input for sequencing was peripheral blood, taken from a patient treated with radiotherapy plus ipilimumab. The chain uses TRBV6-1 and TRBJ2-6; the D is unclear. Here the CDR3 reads CASTGSGANVLTF. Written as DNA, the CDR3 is TGTGCCAGCACCGGCTCTGGGGCCAACGTCCTGACTTTC.